This TCR beta chain emerged from a study of PD-1 blockade in classical Hodgkin lymphoma. Profiling relied on immunoSEQ multiplex PCR, and the TCRdb table lists in-frame clones only, not all of them. The table records around 45,000 clones, approximately 70% of them present only once. As to this clone: Its antigen is still unknown.

Study-level points and caveats: As was reported, newly diagnosed patients showed lower baseline TCR diversity than healthy donors did.

CDR1 is MGHRA and CDR2 is YSYEKL in the germline V gene. The V segment lost 1 base and the J segment 5 bases; nucleotides outside the gene matches: 16. CDR3 length equals 18 residues. All trial patients relapsed after autologous stem cell transplantation. Best responses were complete response, partial response or progressive disease. The sequence derives from a human donor with classical Hodgkin lymphoma. Here the sequenced sample was peripheral blood mononuclear cells (PBMCs), taken before the second cycle of nivolumab. The chain uses TRBV4-1 and TRBJ1-2; 7 nucleotides align to TRBD1. The CDR3 coding sequence is TGCGCCAGCAGCCAAGTACAAGTCGACAGGGAAGGATCATATGGCTACACCTTC. Residues: CASSQVQVDREGSYGYTF.